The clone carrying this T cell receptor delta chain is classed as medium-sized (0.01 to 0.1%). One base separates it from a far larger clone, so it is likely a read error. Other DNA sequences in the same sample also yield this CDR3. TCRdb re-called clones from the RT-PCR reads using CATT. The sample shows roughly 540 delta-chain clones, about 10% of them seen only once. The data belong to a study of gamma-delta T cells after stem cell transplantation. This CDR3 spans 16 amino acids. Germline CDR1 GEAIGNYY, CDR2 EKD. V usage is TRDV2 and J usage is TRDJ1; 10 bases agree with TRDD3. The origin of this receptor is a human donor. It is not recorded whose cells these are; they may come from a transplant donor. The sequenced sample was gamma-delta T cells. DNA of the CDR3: TGTGCCTGCGACACCGGCGATGGGGGATACCCTAATAAACTCATCTTT. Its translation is CACDTGDGGYPNKLIF.